The 9 T cell receptor beta chains reported below all come from one sample, sequenced in a study of cytomegalovirus exposure and HLA in healthy donors (TCRdb year 2017). Receptors were amplified or captured by the immunoSEQ multiplex PCR assay. A mixture of 60 forward primers for TCR Vbeta segments and 13 reverse primers for TCR Jbeta segments was used in the multiplex PCR. Drawn from immuneACCESS, this table holds only the in-frame rearrangements with V and J called that TCRdb kept. Clones are partly lost; checked studies trace under half to an unresolved V gene and leave the rest unexplained. This sample comprises 50,000 to 70,000 clones, roughly 60% of them detected only once. The top ten hold around 2.8% of the sample. The specimen was PBMCs. Every receptor here comes from a man aged 25-45 years in good health and CMV-seronegative.

This sequence joins TRBV30 and TRBJ2-7; a weak D match, TRBD2 (7 bases). The V end was cut by 1 base, the J end by 3 bases, with 13 bases between. The CDR3 consists of 14 residues. Germline lookup yields CDR1 GTSNPN and CDR2 SVGIG (reference sequence). For the CDR3, the DNA is TGTGCCTGGAGTGGCCGAGGGGGGGACTACGAGCAGTACTTC. Translation: CAWSGRGGDYEQYF.

V gene TRBV10-3 combines with J gene TRBJ2-5, with D possibly being TRBD2 (5 bases). The CDR3 extends over 15 amino acids. The germline V and J ends were trimmed by 3 bases and 5 bases, with 16 bases remaining between them. The V gene's germline CDR1 is ENHRY and CDR2 SYGVKD. The CDR3 sequence: CAISDFDGIPETQYF. For the CDR3, the DNA is TGTGCCATCAGTGATTTCGACGGGATCCCGGAGACCCAGTACTTC.

This chain uses TRBV6-5 with TRBJ1-5, with 7 bases that match TRBD1. The junction had 5 bases not matched to a gene; V was cut back by 2 bases and J by 7 bases. CDR3 length: 14 amino acids. CDR1 and CDR2 (germline): MNHEY, SVGAGI. The CDR3 reads CASSYRQGGQPQHF. The CDR3 DNA sequence: TGTGCCAGCAGTTACCGACAGGGAGGCCAGCCCCAGCATTTT.

This clone was counted a few times. This sequence joins TRBV4-2 and TRBJ2-2; 9 bases align to TRBD2. V trimming: 0 bases; J trimming: 0 bases; junction bases outside the gene matches: 20. This CDR3 is 23 amino acids long. The germline V gene has CDR1 LGHNA and CDR2 YNFKEQ. The CDR3 reads CASSQEYPFKEAGGNANTGELFF. The CDR3, as DNA: TGTGCCAGCAGCCAAGAATACCCATTCAAGGAAGCGGGGGGCAACGCGAACACCGGGGAGCTGTTTTTT.

The gene calls are TRBV18 and TRBJ2-1, with unresolved D. The CDR3 runs to 11 residues. V was clipped by 2 bases and J by 9 bases, with 5 bases between them. The germline V gene has CDR1 KGHSH and CDR2 LQKENI. CDR3 amino acids: CASSPGGEQFF. Here the CDR3 DNA reads TGTGCCAGCTCACCAGGCGGTGAGCAGTTCTTC.

V is TRBV10-3 and J is TRBJ1-6, with 7 bases identical to TRBD1. Germline V gene sequence: CDR1 ENHRY, CDR2 SYGVKD. Trimming at V came to 6 bases and at J to 6 bases, leaving 8 bases not matched to a gene. The CDR3 has 15 amino acids. CDR3 sequence (DNA): TGTGCCATCAGCGAACAGGGGTGGAGTAATTCACCCCTCCACTTT. This translates into CAISEQGWSNSPLHF.

This clone was observed a few times. V usage is TRBV5-1 and J usage is TRBJ2-5, with 7 positions matching TRBD1. The CDR3 is made up of 13 amino acids. The germline V gene has CDR1 SGHRS and CDR2 YFSETQ. The V segment lost 4 bases and the J segment 4 bases; nucleotides outside the gene matches: 4. The CDR3 is CASSPGQIETQYF. As DNA, the CDR3 is TGCGCCAGCAGCCCGGGACAGATAGAGACCCAGTACTTC.

The CDR3 is CSVKTGPYEQYF. As DNA, the CDR3 is TGCAGCGTTAAGACAGGGCCCTACGAGCAGTACTTC. This rearrangement joins TRBV29-1 to TRBJ2-7, with TRBD1 matching over 7 bases. V lost 5 bases, J lost 2 bases, and 3 bases stayed unmatched. This CDR3 region has 12 residues. CDR1 and CDR2 (germline): SQVTM, ANQGSEA.

The chain combines TRBV7-2 with TRBJ2-5; possible D gene TRBD1, 6 bases. Germline-derived CDR1 and CDR2 are SGHTA and FQGNSA. The CDR3 has 14 residues. Trimming took off 1 base at V and 5 bases at J, with 11 bases between the two ends. This CDR3 reads CASSLDYRAETQYF. For the CDR3, the DNA is TGTGCCAGCAGCTTAGATTACAGGGCGGAGACCCAGTACTTC.